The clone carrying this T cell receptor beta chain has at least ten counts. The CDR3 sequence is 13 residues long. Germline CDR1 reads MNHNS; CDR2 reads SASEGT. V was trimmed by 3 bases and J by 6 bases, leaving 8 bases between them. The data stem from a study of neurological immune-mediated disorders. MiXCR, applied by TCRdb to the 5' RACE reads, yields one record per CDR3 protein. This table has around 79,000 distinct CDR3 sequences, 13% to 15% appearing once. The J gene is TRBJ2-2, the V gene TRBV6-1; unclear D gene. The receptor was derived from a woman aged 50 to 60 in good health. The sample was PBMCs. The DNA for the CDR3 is TGTGCCAGCAGTGACTACGTAGCCGGGGAGCTGTTTTTT. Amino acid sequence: CASSDYVAGELFF.